This TCR beta chain was sequenced in a study of blood T cell repertoires in COVID-19. Across the study: Samples came from the United States, Italy and Spain, spanning acute and convalescent COVID-19.

Between the trimmed V and J ends, which lost 5 bases and 5 bases, there was a span of 10 bases. Germline V gene data show CDR1 as SQVTM and CDR2 as ANQGSEA. There are 11 residues in the CDR3. Only in-frame clones appear in the TCRdb table, and some are missing; sequencing was by immunoSEQ multiplex PCR. The sample carries 95,000 to 100,000 clones, about 90% recorded once. The chain has TRBV29-1 and TRBJ2-7; the D gene is possibly TRBD2 (5 bases). The TCR comes from a man between 50 and 59 years old with acute or convalescent COVID-19. What was sequenced was peripheral blood. CDR3 protein: CSVLAGDEQYF. CDR3 coding DNA: TGCAGCGTTTTGGCCGGGGACGAGCAGTACTTC.